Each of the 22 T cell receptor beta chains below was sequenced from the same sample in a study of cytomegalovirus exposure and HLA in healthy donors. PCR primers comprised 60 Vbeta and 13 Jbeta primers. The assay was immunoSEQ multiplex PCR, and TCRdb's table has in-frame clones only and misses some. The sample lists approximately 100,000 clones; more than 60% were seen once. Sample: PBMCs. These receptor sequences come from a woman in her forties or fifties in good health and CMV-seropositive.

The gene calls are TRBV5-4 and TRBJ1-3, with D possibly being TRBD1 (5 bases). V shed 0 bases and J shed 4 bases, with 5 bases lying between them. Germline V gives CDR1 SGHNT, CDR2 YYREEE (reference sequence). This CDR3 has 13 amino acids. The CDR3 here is CASSLGQGNTIYF. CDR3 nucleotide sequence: TGTGCCAGCAGCTTGGGACAGGGAAACACCATATATTTT.

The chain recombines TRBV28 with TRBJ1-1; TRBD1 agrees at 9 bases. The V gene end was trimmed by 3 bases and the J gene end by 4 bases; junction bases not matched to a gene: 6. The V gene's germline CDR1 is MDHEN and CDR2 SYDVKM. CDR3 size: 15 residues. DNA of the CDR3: TGTGCCAGCAGTTTTCCCCGGACAGGGGTCACTGAAGCTTTCTTT. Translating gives CASSFPRTGVTEAFF.

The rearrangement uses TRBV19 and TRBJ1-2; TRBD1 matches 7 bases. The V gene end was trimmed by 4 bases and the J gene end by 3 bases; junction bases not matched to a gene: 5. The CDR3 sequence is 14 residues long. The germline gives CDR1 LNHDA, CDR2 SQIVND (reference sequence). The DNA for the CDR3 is TGTGCCAGTAGTAAAGGGGGCGCCGACTATGGCTACACCTTC. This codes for CASSKGGADYGYTF.

The CDR3 spells CASSQMREEKLFF. CDR3 DNA: TGTGCCAGCAGCCAAATGAGGGAGGAAAAACTGTTTTTT. The chain carries TRBV16 and TRBJ1-4, with D unclear. Germline V lookup: CDR1 KGHSY, CDR2 FQNENV. Trimming shortened V by 2 bases and J by 8 bases, and 9 bases separated the two germline ends. There are 13 residues in the CDR3. The entire variable domain, with the rest obtained from reference TRBV16 and TRBJ1-4, is as follows: GEEVAQTPKHLVRGEGQKAKLYCAPIKGHSYVFWYQQVLKNEFKFLISFQNENVFDETGMPKERFSAKCLPNSPCSLEIQATKLEDSAVYFCASSQMREEKLFFGSGTQLSVL.

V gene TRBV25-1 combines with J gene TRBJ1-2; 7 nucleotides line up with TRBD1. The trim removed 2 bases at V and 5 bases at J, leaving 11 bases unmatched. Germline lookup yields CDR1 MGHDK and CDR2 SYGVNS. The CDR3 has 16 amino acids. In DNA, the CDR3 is TGTGCCAGCAGTGAACGGACCCACAGGGGAGTATATGGCTACACCTTC. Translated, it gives CASSERTHRGVYGYTF.

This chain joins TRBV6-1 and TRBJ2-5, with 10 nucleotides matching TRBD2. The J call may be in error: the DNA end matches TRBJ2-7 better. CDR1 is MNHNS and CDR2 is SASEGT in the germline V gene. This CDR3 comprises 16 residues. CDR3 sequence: CASSEGYSGGFYEQYF. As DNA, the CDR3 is TGTGCCAGCAGTGAAGGGTATAGCGGGGGGTTCTACGAGCAGTACTTC.

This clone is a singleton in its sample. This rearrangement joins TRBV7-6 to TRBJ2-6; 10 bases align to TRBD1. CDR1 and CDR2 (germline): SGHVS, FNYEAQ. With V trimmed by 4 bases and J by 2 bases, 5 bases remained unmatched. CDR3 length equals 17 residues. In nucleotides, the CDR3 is TGTGCCAGCAGCTCCCGACAGGGGGCGACTGGGGCCAACGTCCTGACTTTC. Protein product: CASSSRQGATGANVLTF.

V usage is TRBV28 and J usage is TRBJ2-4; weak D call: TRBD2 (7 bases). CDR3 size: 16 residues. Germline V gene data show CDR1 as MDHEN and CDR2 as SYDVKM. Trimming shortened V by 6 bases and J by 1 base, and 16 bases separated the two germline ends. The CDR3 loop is CASSGGRGWAKNIQYF. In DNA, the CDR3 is TGTGCCAGCAGCGGGGGGCGGGGATGGGCCAAAAACATTCAGTACTTC.

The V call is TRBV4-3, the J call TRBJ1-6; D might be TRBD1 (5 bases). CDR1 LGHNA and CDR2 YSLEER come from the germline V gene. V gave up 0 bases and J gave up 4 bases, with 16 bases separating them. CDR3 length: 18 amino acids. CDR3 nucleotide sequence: TGCGCCAGCAGCCAAGATTTTATGGAGACAGATTATAATTCACCCCTCCACTTT. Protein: CASSQDFMETDYNSPLHF.

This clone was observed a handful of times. CDR3 residues: CASKLGGAWDQPQHF. For the CDR3, the DNA is TGTGCCAGCAAACTAGGCGGGGCTTGGGATCAGCCCCAGCATTTT. This chain connects TRBV2 to TRBJ1-5, with D maybe TRBD1 (5 bases). Per the germline V gene, CDR1 is SNHLY and CDR2 is FYNNEI. V lost 7 bases, J lost 5 bases, and 18 bases lay in between. CDR3 length: 15 residues. Drawing the rest from reference TRBV2 and TRBJ1-5, the complete variable domain is EPEVTQTPSHQVTQMGQEVILRCVPISNHLYFYWYRQILGQKVEFLVSFYNNEISEKSEIFDDQFSVERPDGSNFTLKIRSTKLEDSAMYFCASKLGGAWDQPQHFGDGTRLSIL.

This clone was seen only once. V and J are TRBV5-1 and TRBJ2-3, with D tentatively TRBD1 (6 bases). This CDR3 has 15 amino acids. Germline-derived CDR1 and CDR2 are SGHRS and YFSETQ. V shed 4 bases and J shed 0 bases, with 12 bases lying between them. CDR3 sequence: CASSLWTASTDTQYF. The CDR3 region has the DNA TGCGCCAGCAGCCTATGGACAGCTAGCACAGATACGCAGTATTTT.

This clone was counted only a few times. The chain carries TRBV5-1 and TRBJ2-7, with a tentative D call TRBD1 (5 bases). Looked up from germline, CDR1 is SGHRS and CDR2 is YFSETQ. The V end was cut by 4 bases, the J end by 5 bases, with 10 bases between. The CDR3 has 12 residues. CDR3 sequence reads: CASSGAGNEQYF. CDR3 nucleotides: TGCGCCAGCAGCGGGGCAGGGAACGAGCAGTACTTC.

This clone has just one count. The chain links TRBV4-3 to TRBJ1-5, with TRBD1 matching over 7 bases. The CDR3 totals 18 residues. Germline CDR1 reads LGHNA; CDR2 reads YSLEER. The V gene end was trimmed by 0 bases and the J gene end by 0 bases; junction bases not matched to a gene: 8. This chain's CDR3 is CASSQETGAGGSNQPQHF. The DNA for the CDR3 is TGCGCCAGCAGCCAAGAAACAGGGGCGGGTGGTAGCAATCAGCCCCAGCATTTT.

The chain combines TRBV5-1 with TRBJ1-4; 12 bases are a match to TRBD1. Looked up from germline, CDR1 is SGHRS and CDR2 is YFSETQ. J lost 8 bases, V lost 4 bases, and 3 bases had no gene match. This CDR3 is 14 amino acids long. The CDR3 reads CASSAGQGAEKLFF. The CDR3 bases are TGCGCCAGCAGCGCGGGACAGGGGGCGGAAAAACTGTTTTTT. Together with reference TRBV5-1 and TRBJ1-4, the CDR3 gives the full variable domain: KAGVTQTPRYLIKTRGQQVTLSCSPISGHRSVSWYQQTPGQGLQFLFEYFSETQRNKGNFPGRFSGRQFSNSRSEMNVSTLELGDSALYLCASSAGQGAEKLFFGSGTQLSVL.

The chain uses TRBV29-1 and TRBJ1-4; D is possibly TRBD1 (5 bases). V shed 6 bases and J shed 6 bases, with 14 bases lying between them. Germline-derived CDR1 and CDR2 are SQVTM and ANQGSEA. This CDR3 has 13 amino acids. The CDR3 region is CSVAGSSYEKLFF. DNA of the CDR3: TGCAGCGTAGCAGGGTCTTCATATGAAAAACTGTTTTTT.

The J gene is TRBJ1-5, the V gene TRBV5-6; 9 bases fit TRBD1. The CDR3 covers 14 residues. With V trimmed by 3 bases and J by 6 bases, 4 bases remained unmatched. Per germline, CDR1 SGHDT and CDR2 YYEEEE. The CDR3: CASSSRTGVQPQHF. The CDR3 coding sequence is TGTGCCAGCAGCTCCCGGACAGGGGTTCAGCCCCAGCATTTT.

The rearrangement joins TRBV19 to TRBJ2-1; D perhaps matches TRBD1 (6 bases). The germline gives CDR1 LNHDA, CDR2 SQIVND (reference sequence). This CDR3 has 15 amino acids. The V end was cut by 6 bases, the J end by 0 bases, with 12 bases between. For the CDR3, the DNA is TGTGCCAGTAGAATTGACAGGAGCTCCTACAATGAGCAGTTCTTC. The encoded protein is CASRIDRSSYNEQFF.

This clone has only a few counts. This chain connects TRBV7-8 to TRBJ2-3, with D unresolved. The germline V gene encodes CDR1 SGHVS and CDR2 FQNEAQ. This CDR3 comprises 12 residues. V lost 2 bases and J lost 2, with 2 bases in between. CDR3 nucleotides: TGTGCCAGCAGCTTACACACAGATACGCAGTATTTT. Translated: CASSLHTDTQYF.

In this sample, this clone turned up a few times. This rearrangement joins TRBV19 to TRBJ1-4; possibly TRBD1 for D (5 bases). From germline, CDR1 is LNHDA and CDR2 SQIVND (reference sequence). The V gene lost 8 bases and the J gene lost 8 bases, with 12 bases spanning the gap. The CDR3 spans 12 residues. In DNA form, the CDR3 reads TGTGCCAGTTCAAGGGGTGGAGAAAAACTGTTTTTT. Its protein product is CASSRGGEKLFF.

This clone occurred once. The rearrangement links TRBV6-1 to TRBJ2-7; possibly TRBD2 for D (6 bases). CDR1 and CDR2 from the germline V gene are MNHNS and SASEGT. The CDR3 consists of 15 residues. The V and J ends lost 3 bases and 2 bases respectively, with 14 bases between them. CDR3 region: CASSEAGFKAYEQYF. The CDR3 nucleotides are TGTGCCAGCAGTGAGGCGGGGTTCAAAGCCTACGAGCAGTACTTC.

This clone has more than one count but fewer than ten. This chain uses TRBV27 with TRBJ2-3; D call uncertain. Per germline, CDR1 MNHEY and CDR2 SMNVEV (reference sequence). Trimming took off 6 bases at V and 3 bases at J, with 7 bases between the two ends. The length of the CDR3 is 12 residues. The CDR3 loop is CASREATDTQYF. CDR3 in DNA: TGTGCCAGCAGGGAAGCGACAGATACGCAGTATTTT.

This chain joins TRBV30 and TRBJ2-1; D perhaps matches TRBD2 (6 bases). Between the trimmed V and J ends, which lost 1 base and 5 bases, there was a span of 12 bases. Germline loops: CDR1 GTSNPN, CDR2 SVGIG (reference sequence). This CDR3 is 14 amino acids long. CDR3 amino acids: CAWSAGRDHNEQFF. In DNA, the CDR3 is TGTGCCTGGAGTGCGGGGCGGGACCACAATGAGCAGTTCTTC. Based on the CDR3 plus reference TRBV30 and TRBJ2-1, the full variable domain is SQTIHQWPATLVQPVGSPLSLECTVEGTSNPNLYWYRQAAGRGLQLLFYSVGIGQISSEVPQNLSASRPQDRQFILSSKKLLLSDSGFYLCAWSAGRDHNEQFFGPGTRLTVL.